The rows below give T cell receptor beta chains drawn from one sample of a study of spatial heterogeneity in lung cancer. TCRdb itself ran the 5' RACE reads through MiXCR, one entry per CDR3 protein. This table holds 30,000 to 50,000 distinct CDR3 sequences, around 5.5% found once. The specimen comprised PBMCs, sampled at surgery. The receptors here all came from a male donor with early-stage non-small cell lung cancer. CDR3s include the opening cysteine and the closing phenylalanine or tryptophan. The D gene is left open where the match is weak. Size tells how often a clone was seen (once, few, many) or the class of an expanded clone, and some rows leave it out.

D gene	J gene	clone size	V gene	CDR3 protein	CDR3 DNA
NA	TRBJ2-1	many	TRBV5-5	CASSLVGRSNEQFF	TGTGCCAGCAGCTTGGTGGGACGATCCAATGAGCAGTTCTTC
NA	TRBJ2-7	many	TRBV20-1	CSARSGNTYEQYF	TGCAGTGCTAGATCCGGCAACACCTACGAGCAGTACTTC
NA	TRBJ2-6	NA	TRBV12-3/TRBV12-4	CASSLGGSGANVLTF	TGTGCCAGCAGTTTAGGAGGGTCTGGGGCCAACGTCCTGACTTTC
NA	TRBJ2-7	many	TRBV6-5	CASSFRRRIYEQYF	TGTGCCAGCAGTTTCCGTCGGCGCATCTACGAGCAGTACTTC
TRBD1	TRBJ1-1	NA	TRBV29-1	CSVERDRATTEAFF	TGCAGCGTTGAACGGGACAGGGCGACCACTGAAGCTTTCTTT
TRBD1	TRBJ1-2	many	TRBV6-6	CASRNTDRGLGYTF	TGTGCCAGCAGAAACACAGACAGGGGTTTAGGCTACACCTTC
NA	TRBJ1-1	many	TRBV12-3/TRBV12-4	CASSLPGAAAFF	TGTGCCAGCAGCCTTCCGGGGGCGGCAGCTTTCTTT
NA	TRBJ2-2	few	TRBV24-1	CATSDQGISLTGELFF	TGTGCCACCAGTGACCAGGGCATCTCTCTCACCGGGGAGCTGTTTTTT
NA	TRBJ2-7	many	TRBV11-1	CASSLAVRTSTYEQYF	TGTGCCAGCAGCTTAGCCGTGAGGACCTCGACCTACGAGCAGTACTTC
NA	TRBJ1-4	few	TRBV6-1	CASTPGYSQLFF	TGTGCCAGCACCCCCGGGTACAGTCAACTGTTTTTT
NA	TRBJ1-3	many	TRBV10-2	CASQGNGNTIYF	TGCGCCAGTCAGGGGAACGGAAACACCATATATTTT
TRBD1	TRBJ1-2	many	TRBV20-1	CSASRGQGAGGYTF	TGCAGTGCTAGCAGGGGACAGGGGGCTGGCGGCTACACCTTC
TRBD1	TRBJ1-5	many	TRBV18	CASSPGQPNQPQHF	TGTGCCAGCTCACCGGGACAGCCAAATCAGCCCCAGCATTTT
TRBD2	TRBJ2-3	few	TRBV20-1	CSARTSGTSTDTQYF	TGCAGTGCTAGAACAAGCGGGACTAGCACAGATACGCAGTATTTT
NA	TRBJ1-1	many	TRBV6-5	CASSSDTEAFF	TGTGCCAGCAGTTCGGACACTGAAGCTTTCTTT
NA	TRBJ2-5	many	TRBV7-2	CASSSRGTQYF	TGTGCCAGCAGTAGTCGGGGGACCCAGTACTTC
TRBD1	TRBJ2-7	many	TRBV6-2/TRBV6-3	CASSYPGTGVGEQYF	TGTGCCAGCAGTTACCCCGGGACAGGAGTAGGGGAGCAGTACTTC